The clone carrying this T cell receptor (beta chain) was found many times. No antigen is known for it. This entry is derived from a study of CD8+CD57+ T cells in acquired aplastic anemia. At the level of the study: Sorted CD4+ and CD8+ cells gave an average of approximately 3 ug of DNA. Healthy donors had, on average, around 11 million reads for their CD4+ cells. Study-level findings and limits: The study identified roughly 29 CD8+ CDR3 sequences shared by patients and controls.

Profiles of TCR beta VDJ and CDR3 were generated from a genomic DNA template. TCRdb fed the reads into MiXCR, producing one record per CDR3 protein. The sample lists 180,000 or so distinct CDR3 sequences, about 47% occurring once. The CDR3 covers 11 residues. The germline CDR1 and CDR2 sequences are WSHSY and SAAADI. V was pared by 6 bases and J by 8 bases, with 10 bases between. This receptor was taken from a human donor in good health. The sequencing sample was made of sorted CD4+, CD8+, or CD8+CD57+ T cells (not recorded which) from PBMCs. The V gene is TRBV10-2, the J gene TRBJ1-2, with D possibly being TRBD1 (5 bases). The CDR3 reads CASRGLEGYTF. The CDR3 region has the DNA TGCGCCAGCAGGGGGCTGGAAGGCTACACCTTC.